This T cell receptor beta chain was documented in a study of response to subunit inactivated influenza vaccine. TCRdb re-analysed the RT-PCR reads in MiXCR, keeping a single row per CDR3 protein. The sample carries around 760,000 distinct CDR3 sequences, around 14% recorded once. In germline, CDR1 is LGHNT, CDR2 FRNRAP. The CDR3 extends over 15 amino acids. V gave up 3 bases and J gave up 8 bases; unmatched junction bases: 10. The starting material was PBMCs from blood, obtained 14 to 15 days before vaccination. The receptor was derived from a man aged 45-65 years who received an inactivated influenza vaccine. This chain connects TRBV12-5 to TRBJ2-3; 8 nucleotides match TRBD2. The CDR3 is CASGLGSGAATTQYF. The CDR3 region has the DNA TGTGCTAGTGGTTTAGGTAGCGGGGCGGCCACTACGCAGTATTTT.